Listed below are T cell receptor beta chains from one sample, sequenced in a study of cytomegalovirus exposure and HLA in healthy donors. This table comes from immunoSEQ multiplex PCR, and its TCRdb copy is limited to in-frame clones, with some not included. The sample contains roughly 250,000 clones, approximately 83% of which appear only once. Specimen: PBMCs. The source of these receptors is a woman aged 25 to 39 in good health and CMV-seropositive. Both conserved end residues are part of each CDR3. A D gene is named only where the DNA matches it firmly. For some rows the clone size is stated as once, few or many, or as a class when expanded; others skip it.

>TRBJ2-7|.|TRBV18|.
CASFQQTDSYEQYF
TGTGCCAGCTTCCAACAGACAGACTCCTACGAGCAGTACTTC
>TRBJ2-3|.|TRBV7-9|.
CASSLAQYSGPSTDTQYF
TGTGCCAGCAGCTTAGCCCAATACAGCGGACCTAGCACAGATACGCAGTATTTT
>TRBJ2-7|TRBD2|TRBV28|.
CASSFRVGREYEQYF
TGTGCCAGCAGTTTTAGGGTAGGGAGGGAGTACGAGCAGTACTTC
>TRBJ2-7|.|TRBV11-2|.
CASSLGVGWEQYF
TGTGCCAGCAGCTTAGGAGTCGGTTGGGAGCAGTACTTC
>TRBJ1-4|.|TRBV7-8|.
CASSLEGPSRDIRNEKLFF
TGTGCCAGCAGCTTAGAGGGACCGTCGAGGGACATACGCAATGAAAAACTGTTTTTT
>TRBJ2-1|.|TRBV6-1|.
CASIAWVKGDEQFF
TGTGCCAGCATCGCATGGGTGAAGGGGGATGAGCAGTTCTTC
>TRBJ1-1|.|TRBV5-1|.
CASSERDNIEAFF
TGCGCCAGCAGCGAAAGGGACAACATTGAAGCTTTCTTT
>TRBJ2-3|TRBD2|TRBV7-9|.
CASSETSGRATDTQYF
TGTGCCAGCAGCGAAACTAGCGGGAGGGCCACAGATACGCAGTATTTT
>TRBJ2-7|TRBD2|TRBV5-1|.
CASSGAGENEQYF
TGCGCCAGCAGTGGAGCGGGAGAGAACGAGCAGTACTTC
>TRBJ2-7|.|TRBV5-1|.
CASSLARQVSYEQYF
TGCGCCAGCAGCTTGGCTCGACAGGTCTCCTACGAGCAGTACTTC
>TRBJ2-3|TRBD2|TRBV6-6|.
CASSSGSGSYTQYF
TGTGCCAGCAGTTCGGGTAGCGGGTCGTATACGCAGTATTTT
>TRBJ1-1|TRBD1|TRBV6-5|once
CASTLTGSTEAFF
TGTGCCAGCACCTTGACAGGGTCGACTGAAGCTTTCTTT
>TRBJ1-2|.|TRBV9|.
CASSVQQGYGYTF
TGTGCCAGCAGCGTACAACAGGGCTATGGCTACACCTTC
>TRBJ1-3|.|TRBV7-8|few
CASSPGDVGNTIYF
TGTGCCAGCAGCCCAGGGGACGTCGGAAACACCATATATTTT
>TRBJ1-2|.|TRBV19|.
CASSPEQGVYGYTF
TGTGCCAGTAGTCCGGAACAGGGAGTCTATGGCTACACCTTC
>TRBJ1-1|.|TRBV5-1|.
CASSLRSQGRNTEAFF
TGCGCCAGCAGCTTGAGGTCCCAGGGTAGGAACACTGAAGCTTTCTTT
>TRBJ2-2|.|TRBV13|.
CASSLQGAGTGELFF
TGTGCCAGCAGCTTGCAAGGCGCGGGCACCGGGGAGCTGTTTTTT
>TRBJ1-4|TRBD1|TRBV9|.
CASSRQGLGEKLFF
TGTGCCAGCAGCAGACAGGGATTGGGTGAAAAACTGTTTTTT
>TRBJ2-2|.|TRBV12-5|.
CASGFTVEGYLLNTGELFF
TGTGCTAGTGGTTTCACGGTGGAGGGCTACCTTCTTAACACCGGGGAGCTGTTTTTT
>TRBJ1-2|.|TRBV5-4|.
CASSLDRMGPDTF
TGTGCCAGCAGCTTGGACAGGATGGGGCCGGACACCTTC
>TRBJ2-7|TRBD2|TRBV5-1|.
CASSLASGRAGYEQYF
TGCGCCAGCAGCTTGGCTAGCGGGAGGGCAGGCTACGAGCAGTACTTC
>TRBJ1-1|.|TRBV15|.
CATSRDVAEEAFF
TGTGCCACCAGCAGAGATGTCGCAGAAGAAGCTTTCTTT
>TRBJ2-7|.|TRBV15|.
CATSKDRYSYEQYF
TGTGCCACCAGCAAAGACAGGTACTCCTACGAGCAGTACTTC
>TRBJ2-5|TRBD1|TRBV29-1|.
CSVGGRGETQYF
TGCAGCGTTGGGGGCAGGGGGGAGACCCAGTACTTC
>TRBJ2-1|TRBD1|TRBV6-1|.
CASSPRDRGGNEQFF
TGTGCCAGCAGCCCCCGGGACAGGGGAGGGAATGAGCAGTTCTTC
>TRBJ2-1|TRBD2|TRBV6-1|.
CASSEAGGSGDEQFF
TGTGCCAGCAGTGAAGCTGGCGGGAGTGGGGATGAGCAGTTCTTC
>TRBJ1-5|.|TRBV18|.
CASSPGAPDQPQHF
TGTGCCAGCTCACCAGGGGCGCCGGATCAGCCCCAGCATTTT
>TRBJ2-1|TRBD2|TRBV4-1|.
CASSQIAGAPGSSYNEQFF
TGCGCCAGCAGCCAAATAGCGGGGGCTCCCGGGAGCTCCTACAATGAGCAGTTCTTC
>TRBJ1-5|.|TRBV6-5|.
CASSPNSNQPQHF
TGTGCCAGCAGCCCTAATAGCAATCAGCCCCAGCATTTT
>TRBJ2-1|.|TRBV10-3|.
CAIRDSSYNEQFF
TGTGCCATCAGGGACAGCTCCTACAATGAGCAGTTCTTC
>TRBJ2-3|.|TRBV6-1|once
CASRGSTDTQYF
TGTGCCAGCAGGGGCAGCACAGATACGCAGTATTTT
>TRBJ2-7|.|TRBV29-1|.
CSVEVDTLGYEQYF
TGCAGCGTTGAAGTGGACACCTTGGGGTACGAGCAGTACTTC
>TRBJ1-1|.|TRBV6-5|.
CASTNRGDTEAFF
TGTGCCAGCACCAACCGAGGAGACACTGAAGCTTTCTTT
>TRBJ2-7|TRBD2|TRBV12-5|.
CASGSGGRAGFSYEQYF
TGTGCTAGTGGTTCTGGCGGGAGGGCCGGATTTTCCTACGAGCAGTACTTC
>TRBJ2-7|TRBD2|TRBV7-6|.
CASSLETSGSRYEQYF
TGTGCCAGCAGCTTAGAAACTAGCGGGAGTAGGTACGAGCAGTACTTC
>TRBJ2-5|TRBD1|TRBV27|.
CASRFSRQGLETQYF
TGTGCCAGCAGATTTAGTAGACAGGGGCTAGAGACCCAGTACTTC
>TRBJ2-7|TRBD1|TRBV11-3|.
CASSLRGQAYEQYF
TGTGCCAGCAGCTTACGAGGACAGGCCTACGAGCAGTACTTC
>TRBJ2-1|TRBD1|TRBV28|.
CASSPIGFGDRDNEQFF
TGTGCCAGCAGCCCTATCGGGTTCGGGGACAGGGACAATGAGCAGTTCTTC
>TRBJ2-2|TRBD2|TRBV28|.
CASSAPSGSTGELFF
TGTGCCAGCAGCGCACCTAGCGGGAGCACCGGGGAGCTGTTTTTT
>TRBJ1-5|.|TRBV30|.
CAWSPGDRQPQHF
TGTGCCTGGAGCCCAGGGGACCGGCAGCCCCAGCATTTT
>TRBJ2-7|TRBD1|TRBV13|.
CASRQDRISRNPYEQYF
TGTGCCAGCAGACAGGACAGGATATCCCGTAACCCGTACGAGCAGTACTTC
>TRBJ1-4|TRBD1|TRBV6-5|.
CASSQGGPSEKLFF
TGTGCCAGCAGCCAGGGGGGCCCGTCTGAAAAACTGTTTTTT
>TRBJ2-3|.|TRBV30|.
CAWKTGQRLSDTQYF
TGTGCCTGGAAAACCGGTCAGCGACTCTCAGATACGCAGTATTTT
>TRBJ1-1|.|TRBV5-5|.
CASSLVVRTEAFF
TGTGCCAGCAGCTTGGTTGTCCGGACTGAAGCTTTCTTT
>TRBJ2-7|TRBD2|TRBV13|once
CASNVLAEGSYEQYF
TGTGCCAGCAATGTGCTAGCGGAAGGCTCCTACGAGCAGTACTTC
>TRBJ2-5|TRBD2|TRBV10-1|.
CASSGASGSQETQYF
TGCGCCAGCAGTGGGGCTAGCGGGAGCCAAGAGACCCAGTACTTC
>TRBJ2-3|TRBD2|TRBV7-3|.
CASSSRTSGGTDTQYF
TGTGCCAGCAGCTCCCGGACTAGCGGGGGCACAGATACGCAGTATTTT